The 8 T cell receptor beta chains below were found in one sample sequenced in a study of CD8 T cells in Susac syndrome. Random hexamers were used to reverse transcribe about 0.45 to 1 ug of RNA. TCRdb re-derived calls from the immunoSEQ multiplex PCR reads in MiXCR, one entry per CDR3 protein. This table holds fewer than 300,000 distinct CDR3 sequences, about 85% found once. The source material was CD8+ T cells from PBMCs. Every receptor here comes from a human donor with multiple sclerosis.

The CDR3 sequence is CASSLPRASGPYEQYF. The CDR3 region has the DNA TGTGCCAGCAGTTTACCCAGGGCTAGCGGACCCTACGAGCAGTACTTC. This chain connects TRBV27 to TRBJ2-7, with 7 nucleotides matching TRBD2. CDR1 is MNHEY, CDR2 SMNVEV, per germline (reference sequence). CDR3 length equals 16 residues. The V gene end was trimmed by 2 bases and the J gene end by 2 bases; junction bases not matched to a gene: 9.

The V gene is TRBV28, the J gene TRBJ1-4, with D maybe TRBD1 (5 bases). Germline V CDR1 and CDR2: MDHEN, SYDVKM. Trimming pared 7 bases from V and 0 bases from J, leaving 9 bases between. There are 14 residues in the CDR3. CDR3 coding DNA: TGTGCCAGCATCTTAGGGGCAACTAATGAAAAACTGTTTTTT. This translates into CASILGATNEKLFF.

The chain employs TRBV27 and TRBJ2-3; 12 nucleotides match TRBD2. The CDR3 runs 17 residues. V shed 3 bases, J shed 8 bases, and the junction held 12 bases outside the gene matches. Germline V gene sequence: CDR1 MNHEY, CDR2 SMNVEV (reference sequence). The CDR3 bases are TGTGCCAGCAGTTTGTTACTAGCGGGAGGCCCTTTGGCTACGCAGTATTTT. Protein sequence: CASSLLLAGGPLATQYF.

As DNA, the CDR3 is TGTGCCAGCAGTTTATGGGAAGGAAGTGAAGCTTTCTTT. Protein product: CASSLWEGSEAFF. The genes are TRBV27 and TRBJ1-1; no clear D gene. Germline assignment: CDR1 MNHEY and CDR2 SMNVEV (reference sequence). The CDR3 contains 13 residues. V was clipped by 1 base and J by 7 bases, with 10 bases between them.

This chain links TRBV27 with TRBJ2-3; the D gene is possibly TRBD1 (8 bases). Germline assignment: CDR1 MNHEY and CDR2 SMNVEV (reference sequence). The CDR3 runs 16 residues. V gave up 7 bases and J gave up 1 base, with 18 bases separating them. CDR3 protein: CASTQGAGVGTDTQYF. The CDR3 DNA reads as TGTGCCAGCACGCAGGGGGCGGGAGTGGGCACAGATACGCAGTATTTT.

The V call is TRBV11-2, the J call TRBJ2-7; a possible D gene is TRBD2 (5 bases). Trimming took off 1 base at V and 7 bases at J, with 14 bases between the two ends. This CDR3 is built from 14 residues. Germline assignment: CDR1 SGHAT and CDR2 FQNNGV. CDR3 amino acids: CASSLVLRTGEQYF. Here the CDR3 DNA reads TGTGCCAGCAGCTTAGTACTCAGGACGGGAGAGCAGTACTTC.

The chain employs TRBV28 and TRBJ2-6; D call uncertain. V was cut by 6 bases and J by 0 bases, with 9 bases left in between. CDR1 and CDR2 (germline): MDHEN, SYDVKM. The CDR3 runs to 15 residues. The CDR3, as DNA: TGTGCCAGCAGCCTCGACTTCTCTGGGGCCAACGTCCTGACTTTC. Residues: CASSLDFSGANVLTF.

The chain couples TRBV5-1 to TRBJ2-5; D gene uncertain. Trimming took off 4 bases at V and 0 bases at J, with 10 bases between the two ends. Per the germline V gene, CDR1 is SGHRS and CDR2 is YFSETQ. The length of the CDR3 is 14 residues. CDR3 in DNA: TGCGCCAGCAGCCCGCGTAGTTACCAAGAGACCCAGTACTTC. It translates to CASSPRSYQETQYF.